This note documents a single TCR beta chain sequence. Antigen: not known. At collection, donors were nominally healthy, but unrecorded immune exposures were probable. The ends were cut back, 5 bases at V and 4 bases at J, with 14 bases in the middle. Germline loops: CDR1 LNHDA, CDR2 SQIVND (reference sequence). The CDR3 covers 14 residues. The data were obtained in a study of cytomegalovirus exposure and HLA in healthy donors. Broader study findings: Rarity characterized most TCR sequences, yet some public TCRs appeared in many donors. An analysis done earlier found most TCR beta V segments productive about 87% or about 30% of the time.

The PCR was carried out with 60 Vbeta primers and 13 Jbeta primers. TCRdb's copy holds only in-frame clones and misses some; the assay was immunoSEQ multiplex PCR. This table holds about 300,000 clones, around 86% found once. This receptor was obtained from a man aged 35 to 55 in good health and CMV-seropositive. The specimen sequenced was PBMCs. The chain recombines TRBV19 with TRBJ1-1; the D gene is possibly TRBD1 (5 bases). The CDR3 is CASSARVGGTEAFF. The CDR3 region has the DNA TGTGCCAGTAGTGCCAGGGTCGGGGGCACTGAAGCTTTCTTT.